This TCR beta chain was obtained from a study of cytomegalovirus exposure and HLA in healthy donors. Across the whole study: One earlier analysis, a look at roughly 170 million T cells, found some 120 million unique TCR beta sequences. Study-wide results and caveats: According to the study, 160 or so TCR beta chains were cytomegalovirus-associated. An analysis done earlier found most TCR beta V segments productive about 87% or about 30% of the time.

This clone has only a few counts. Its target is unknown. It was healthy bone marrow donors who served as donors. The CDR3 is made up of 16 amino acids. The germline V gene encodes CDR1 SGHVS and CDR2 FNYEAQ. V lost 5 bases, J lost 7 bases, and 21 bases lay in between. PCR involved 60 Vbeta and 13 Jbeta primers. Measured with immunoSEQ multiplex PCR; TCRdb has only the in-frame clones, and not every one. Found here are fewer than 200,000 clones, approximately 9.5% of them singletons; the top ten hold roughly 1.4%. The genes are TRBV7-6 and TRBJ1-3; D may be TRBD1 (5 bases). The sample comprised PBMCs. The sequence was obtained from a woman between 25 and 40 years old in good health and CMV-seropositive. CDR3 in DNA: TGTGCCAGCAGCCGCCAAAGTTGGTCGGGGGGGAACACCATATATTTT. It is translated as CASSRQSWSGGNTIYF.